These 3 T cell receptor beta chains share one sample of origin, sequenced in a study of cytomegalovirus exposure and HLA in healthy donors. The repertoire was sequenced with immunoSEQ multiplex PCR; TCRdb's copy has only in-frame clones and lacks some. Among 300,000 or so clones listed, roughly 90% were seen once. Sequencing was done on a sample of PBMCs. The receptors were gathered from a man aged 25 to 45 in good health and CMV-seronegative.

V usage is TRBV6-5 and J usage is TRBJ1-2; D is unresolved. V was shortened by 8 bases and J by 6 bases, with 10 bases between the two germline ends. This CDR3 contains 11 residues. Germline lookup yields CDR1 MNHEY and CDR2 SVGAGI. In DNA, the CDR3 is TGTGCCAGCCTCAGTCGAAATGGCTACACCTTC. This gives the protein CASLSRNGYTF.

V gene TRBV11-2 combines with J gene TRBJ2-5; 12 bases map to TRBD1. The CDR3 consists of 17 residues. Germline CDR1 SGHAT, CDR2 FQNNGV. Trimming cost V 5 bases and J 5 bases; bases outside gene matches: 12. This CDR3 reads CASSRTPGQGATETQYF. CDR3 in DNA: TGTGCCAGCAGCCGAACGCCGGGACAGGGGGCAACGGAGACCCAGTACTTC.

The chain is built from TRBV4-1 and TRBJ1-2; 9 bases line up with TRBD1. The V gene's germline CDR1 is MGHRA and CDR2 YSYEKL. The CDR3 loop spans 17 amino acids. Unmatched junction bases numbered 12, after V lost 0 bases and J lost 7 bases. CDR3 amino acids: CASSQDPSMTGGSGYTF. The CDR3 nucleotides are TGCGCCAGCAGCCAAGACCCATCAATGACAGGGGGTAGTGGCTACACCTTC.